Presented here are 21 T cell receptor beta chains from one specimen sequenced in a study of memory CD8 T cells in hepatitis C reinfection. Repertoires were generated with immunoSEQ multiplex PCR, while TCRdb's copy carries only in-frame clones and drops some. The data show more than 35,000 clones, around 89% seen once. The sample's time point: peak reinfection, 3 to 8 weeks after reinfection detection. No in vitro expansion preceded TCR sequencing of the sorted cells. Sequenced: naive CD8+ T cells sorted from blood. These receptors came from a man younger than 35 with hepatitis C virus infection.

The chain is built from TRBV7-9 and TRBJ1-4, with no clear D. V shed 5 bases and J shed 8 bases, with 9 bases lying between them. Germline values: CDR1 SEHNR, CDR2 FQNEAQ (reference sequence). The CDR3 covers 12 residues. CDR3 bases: TGTGCCAGCAGCGACACATTAGAAAAACTGTTTTTT. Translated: CASSDTLEKLFF.

CDR3 protein: CASSFGTGGYNEQFF. The CDR3 nucleotides are TGTGCCAGCAGTTTCGGGACAGGGGGATACAATGAGCAGTTCTTC. The V gene is TRBV27, the J gene TRBJ2-1; 11 bases line up with TRBD1. V lost 3 bases to trimming and J lost 4 bases; unmatched junction nucleotides: 2. Per germline, CDR1 MNHEY and CDR2 SMNVEV (reference sequence). The CDR3 covers 15 residues.

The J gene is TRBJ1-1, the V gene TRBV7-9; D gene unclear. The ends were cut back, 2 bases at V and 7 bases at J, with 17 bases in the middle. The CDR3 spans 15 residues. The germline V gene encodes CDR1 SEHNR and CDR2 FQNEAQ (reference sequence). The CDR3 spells CASSLITSWSYEAFF. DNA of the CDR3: TGTGCCAGCAGCTTAATAACGTCTTGGAGCTATGAAGCTTTCTTT.

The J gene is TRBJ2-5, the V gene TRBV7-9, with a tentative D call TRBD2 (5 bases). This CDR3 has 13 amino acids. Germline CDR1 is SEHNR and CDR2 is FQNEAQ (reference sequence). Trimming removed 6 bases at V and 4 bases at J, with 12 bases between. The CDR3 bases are TGTGCCAGCAGAGGACTCAGCGGAGAGACCCAGTACTTC. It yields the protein CASRGLSGETQYF.

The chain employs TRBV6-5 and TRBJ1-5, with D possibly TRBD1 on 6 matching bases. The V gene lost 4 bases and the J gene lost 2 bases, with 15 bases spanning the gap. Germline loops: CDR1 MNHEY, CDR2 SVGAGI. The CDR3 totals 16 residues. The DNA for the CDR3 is TGTGCCAGCAGTTCCCAGACAGGAACGGGCAATCAGCCCCAGCATTTT. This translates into CASSSQTGTGNQPQHF.

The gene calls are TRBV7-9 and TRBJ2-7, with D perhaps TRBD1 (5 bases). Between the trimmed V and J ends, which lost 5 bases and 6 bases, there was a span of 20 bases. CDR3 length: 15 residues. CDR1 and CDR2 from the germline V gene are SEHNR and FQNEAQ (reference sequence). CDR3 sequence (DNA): TGTGCCAGCAGCCCCCCTAGGGGCTATTCATCCGAGCAGTACTTC. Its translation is CASSPPRGYSSEQYF.

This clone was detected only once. The CDR3 DNA is TGTGCCAGCAGTGAAGGCGGGGGATACTACGAGCAGTACTTC. This translates into CASSEGGGYYEQYF. The rearrangement uses TRBV2 and TRBJ2-7, with TRBD2 identical over 7 bases. Germline V CDR1 and CDR2: SNHLY, FYNNEI. The CDR3 consists of 14 residues. Losses at the gene ends were 1 base for V and 3 bases for J; bases not matched to a gene: 3.

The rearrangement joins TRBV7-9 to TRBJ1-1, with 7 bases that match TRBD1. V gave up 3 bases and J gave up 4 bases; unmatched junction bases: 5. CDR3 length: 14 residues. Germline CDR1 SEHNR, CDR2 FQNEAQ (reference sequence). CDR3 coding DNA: TGTGCCAGCAGCTTTTCAGGGGGGAGCACTGAAGCTTTCTTT. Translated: CASSFSGGSTEAFF.

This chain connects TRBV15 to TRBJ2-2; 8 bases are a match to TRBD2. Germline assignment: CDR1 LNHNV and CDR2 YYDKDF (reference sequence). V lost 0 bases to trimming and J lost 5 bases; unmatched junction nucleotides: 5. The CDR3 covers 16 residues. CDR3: CATSRDKAGGTGELFF. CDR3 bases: TGTGCCACCAGCAGAGATAAGGCGGGAGGAACCGGGGAGCTGTTTTTT.

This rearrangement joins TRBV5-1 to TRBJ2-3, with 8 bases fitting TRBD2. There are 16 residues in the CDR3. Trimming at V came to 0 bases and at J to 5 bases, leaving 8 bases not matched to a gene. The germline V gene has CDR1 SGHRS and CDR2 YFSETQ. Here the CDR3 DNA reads TGCGCCAGCAGCTTGGAGGACGGGGGGGGCAGAGATACGCAGTATTTT. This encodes CASSLEDGGGRDTQYF.

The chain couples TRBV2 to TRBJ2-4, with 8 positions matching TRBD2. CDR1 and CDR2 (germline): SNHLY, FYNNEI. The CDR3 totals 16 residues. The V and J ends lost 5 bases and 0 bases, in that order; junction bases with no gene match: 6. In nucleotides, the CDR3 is TGTGCCAGCAGTTCTAGCGGGTCGCTAGCCAAAAACATTCAGTACTTC. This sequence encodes CASSSSGSLAKNIQYF.

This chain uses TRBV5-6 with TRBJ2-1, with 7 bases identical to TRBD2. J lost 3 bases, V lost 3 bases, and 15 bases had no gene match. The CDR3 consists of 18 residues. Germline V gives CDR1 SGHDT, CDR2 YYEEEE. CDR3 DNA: TGTGCCAGCAGCTCGATAAGCGGTGGGAGGGCATACTACAATGAGCAGTTCTTC. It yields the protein CASSSISGGRAYYNEQFF.

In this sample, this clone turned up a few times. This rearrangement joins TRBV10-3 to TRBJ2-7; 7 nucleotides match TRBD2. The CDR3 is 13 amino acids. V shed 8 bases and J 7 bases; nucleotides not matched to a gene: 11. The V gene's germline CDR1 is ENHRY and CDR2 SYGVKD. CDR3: CAIGDSRGGEQYV. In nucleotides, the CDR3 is TGTGCCATCGGAGACTCCCGGGGAGGGGAGCAGTACGTC.

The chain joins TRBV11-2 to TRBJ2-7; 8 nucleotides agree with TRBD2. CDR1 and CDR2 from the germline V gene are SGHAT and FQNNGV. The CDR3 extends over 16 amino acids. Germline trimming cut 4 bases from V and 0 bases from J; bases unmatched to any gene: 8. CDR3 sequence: CASSSPWTSSSYEQYF. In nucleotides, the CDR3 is TGTGCCAGCAGCTCTCCGTGGACTAGCAGCTCCTACGAGCAGTACTTC.

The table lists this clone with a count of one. As DNA, the CDR3 is TGTGCCAGTAGTATCTTGGGCACCGGAAACACCATATATTTT. Translating it yields CASSILGTGNTIYF. J is TRBJ1-3 and V is TRBV19; D remains ambiguous. The CDR3 spans 14 residues. Germline loops: CDR1 LNHDA, CDR2 SQIVND (reference sequence). V lost 3 bases and J lost 4, with 10 bases in between.

CDR3 sequence reads: CASSPRDREDTIYF. The CDR3 DNA sequence: TGTGCCAGCAGTCCCCGGGACAGGGAGGACACCATATATTTT. The rearrangement uses TRBV27 and TRBJ1-3, with 9 bases aligning to TRBD1. Germline V gene data show CDR1 as MNHEY and CDR2 as SMNVEV (reference sequence). V shed 5 bases and J 8 bases; nucleotides not matched to a gene: 7. The CDR3 has 14 residues.

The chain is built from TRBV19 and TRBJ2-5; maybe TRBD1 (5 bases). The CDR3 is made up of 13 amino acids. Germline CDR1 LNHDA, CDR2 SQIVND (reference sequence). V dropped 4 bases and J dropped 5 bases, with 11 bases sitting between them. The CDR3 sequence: CASSTGHRETQYF. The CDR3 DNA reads TGTGCCAGTAGTACAGGACATAGGGAGACCCAGTACTTC.

CDR3 DNA sequence: TGTGCCAGCAGCTCAGGACAGGGGGTGAACACTGAAGCTTTCTTT. Encoded protein: CASSSGQGVNTEAFF. The chain is built from TRBV7-9 and TRBJ1-1, with 10 nucleotides matching TRBD1. Germline V CDR1 and CDR2: SEHNR, FQNEAQ (reference sequence). The CDR3 has 15 residues. The V gene end was trimmed by 4 bases and the J gene end by 0 bases; junction bases not matched to a gene: 2.

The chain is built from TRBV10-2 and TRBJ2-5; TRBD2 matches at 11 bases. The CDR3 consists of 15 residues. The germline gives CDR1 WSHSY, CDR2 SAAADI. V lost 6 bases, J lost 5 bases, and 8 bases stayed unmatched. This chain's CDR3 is CASRNVAGGGETQYF. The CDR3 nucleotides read TGCGCCAGCAGAAACGTAGCGGGAGGGGGTGAGACCCAGTACTTC.

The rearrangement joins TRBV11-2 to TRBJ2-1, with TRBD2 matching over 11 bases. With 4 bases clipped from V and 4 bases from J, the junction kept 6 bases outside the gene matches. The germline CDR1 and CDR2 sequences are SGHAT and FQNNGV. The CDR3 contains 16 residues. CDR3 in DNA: TGTGCCAGCAGCTCGATGGGACTAGCGGATTACAATGAGCAGTTCTTC. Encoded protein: CASSSMGLADYNEQFF.

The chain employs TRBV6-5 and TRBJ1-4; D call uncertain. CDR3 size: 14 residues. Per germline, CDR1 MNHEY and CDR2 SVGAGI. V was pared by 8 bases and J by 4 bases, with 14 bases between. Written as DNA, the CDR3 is TGTGCCAGCTCACCAGAGAGGAGTAATGAAAAACTGTTTTTT. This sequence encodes CASSPERSNEKLFF.